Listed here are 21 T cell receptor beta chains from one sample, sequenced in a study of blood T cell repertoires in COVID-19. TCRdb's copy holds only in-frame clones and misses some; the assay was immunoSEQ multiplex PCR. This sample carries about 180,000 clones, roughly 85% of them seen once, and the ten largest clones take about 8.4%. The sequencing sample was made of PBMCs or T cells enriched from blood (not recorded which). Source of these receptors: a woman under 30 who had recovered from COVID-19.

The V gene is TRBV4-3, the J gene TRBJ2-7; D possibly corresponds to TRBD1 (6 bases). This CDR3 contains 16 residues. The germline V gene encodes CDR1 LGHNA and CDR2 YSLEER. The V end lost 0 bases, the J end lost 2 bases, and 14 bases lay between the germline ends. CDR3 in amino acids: CASSQDVQGGTYEQYF. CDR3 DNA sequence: TGCGCCAGCAGCCAAGATGTACAGGGTGGCACCTACGAGCAGTACTTC.

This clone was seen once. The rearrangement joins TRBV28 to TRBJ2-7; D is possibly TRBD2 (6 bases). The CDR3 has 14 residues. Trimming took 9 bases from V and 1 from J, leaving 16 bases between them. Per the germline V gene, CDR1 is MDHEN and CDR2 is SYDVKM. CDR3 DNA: TGTGCCAGTCGGGGTAGCGGCAATTCCTACGAGCAGTACTTC. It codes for CASRGSGNSYEQYF.

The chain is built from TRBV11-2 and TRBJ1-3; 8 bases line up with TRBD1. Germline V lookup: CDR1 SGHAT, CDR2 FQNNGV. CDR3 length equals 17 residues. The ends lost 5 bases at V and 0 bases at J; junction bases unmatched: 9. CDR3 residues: CASSQGGTGTSGNTIYF. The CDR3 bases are TGTGCCAGCAGCCAGGGAGGGACAGGTACCTCTGGAAACACCATATATTTT.

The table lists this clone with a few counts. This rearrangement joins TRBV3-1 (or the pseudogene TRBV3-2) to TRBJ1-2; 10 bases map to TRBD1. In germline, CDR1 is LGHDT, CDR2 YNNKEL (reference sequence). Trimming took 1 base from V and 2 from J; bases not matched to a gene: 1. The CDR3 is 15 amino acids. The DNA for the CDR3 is TGTGCCAGCAGCCAAGGGACAGGGGGGAACTATGGCTACACCTTC. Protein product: CASSQGTGGNYGYTF.

The CDR3 is CASSDLHRGESTEAFF. DNA of the CDR3: TGTGCCAGCAGTGACCTGCATCGGGGGGAATCGACTGAAGCTTTCTTT. This chain connects TRBV25-1 to TRBJ1-1; maybe TRBD1 (5 bases). The CDR3 length is 16 residues. V lost 3 bases to trimming and J lost 5 bases, with 19 bases between them. Per germline, CDR1 MGHDK and CDR2 SYGVNS.

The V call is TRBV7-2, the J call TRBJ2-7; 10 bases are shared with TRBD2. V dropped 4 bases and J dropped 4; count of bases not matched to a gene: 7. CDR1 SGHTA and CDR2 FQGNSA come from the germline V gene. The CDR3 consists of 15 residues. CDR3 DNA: TGTGCCAGCAGCTCTCTAGCGGGAGCGTGGTACGAGCAGTACTTC. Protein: CASSSLAGAWYEQYF.

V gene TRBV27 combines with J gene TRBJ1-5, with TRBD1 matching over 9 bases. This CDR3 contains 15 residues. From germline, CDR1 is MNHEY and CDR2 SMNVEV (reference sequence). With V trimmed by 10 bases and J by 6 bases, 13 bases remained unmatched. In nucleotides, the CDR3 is TGTGCCACGCGATCGACAGGGGGTAAGGGTCAGCCCCAGCATTTT. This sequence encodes CATRSTGGKGQPQHF.

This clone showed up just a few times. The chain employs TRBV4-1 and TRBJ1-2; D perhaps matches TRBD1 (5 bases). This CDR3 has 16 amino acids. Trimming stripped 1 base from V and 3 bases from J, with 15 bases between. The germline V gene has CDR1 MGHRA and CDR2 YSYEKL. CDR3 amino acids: CASSQGIRGADYGYTF. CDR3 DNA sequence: TGCGCCAGCAGCCAAGGGATACGCGGGGCGGACTATGGCTACACCTTC.

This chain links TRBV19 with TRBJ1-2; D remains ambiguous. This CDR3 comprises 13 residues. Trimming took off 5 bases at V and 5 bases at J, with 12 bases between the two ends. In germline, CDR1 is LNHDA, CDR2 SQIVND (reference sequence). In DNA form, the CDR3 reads TGTGCCAGTAGTGTTGGGTCAGGTTATGGCTACACCTTC. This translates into CASSVGSGYGYTF.

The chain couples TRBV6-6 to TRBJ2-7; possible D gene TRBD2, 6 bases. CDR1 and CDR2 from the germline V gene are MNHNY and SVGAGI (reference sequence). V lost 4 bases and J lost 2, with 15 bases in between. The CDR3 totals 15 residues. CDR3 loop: CASSFNSGLAYEQYF. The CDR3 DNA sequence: TGTGCCAGCAGTTTCAACAGCGGGCTAGCCTACGAGCAGTACTTC.

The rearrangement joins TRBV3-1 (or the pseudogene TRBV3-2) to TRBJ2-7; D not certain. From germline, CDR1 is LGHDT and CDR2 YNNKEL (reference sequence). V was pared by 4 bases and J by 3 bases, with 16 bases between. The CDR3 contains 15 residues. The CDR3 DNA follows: TGTGCCAGCAGCCCCCACCCACTCATGAACTACGAGCAGTACTTC. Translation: CASSPHPLMNYEQYF.

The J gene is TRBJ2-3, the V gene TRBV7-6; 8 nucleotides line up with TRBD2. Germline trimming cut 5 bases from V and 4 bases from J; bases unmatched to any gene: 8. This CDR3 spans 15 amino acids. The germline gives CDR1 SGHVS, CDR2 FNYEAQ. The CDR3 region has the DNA TGTGCCAGCAGCCCGACCGTACTAGCGGCAGATACGCAGTATTTT. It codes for CASSPTVLAADTQYF.

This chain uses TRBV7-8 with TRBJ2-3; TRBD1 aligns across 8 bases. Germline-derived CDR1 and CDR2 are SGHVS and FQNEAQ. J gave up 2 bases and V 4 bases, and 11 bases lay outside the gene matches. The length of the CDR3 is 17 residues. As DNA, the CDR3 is TGTGCCAGCAGCTACTCGAACAGGGGGGTCGTCACAGATACGCAGTATTTT. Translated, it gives CASSYSNRGVVTDTQYF.

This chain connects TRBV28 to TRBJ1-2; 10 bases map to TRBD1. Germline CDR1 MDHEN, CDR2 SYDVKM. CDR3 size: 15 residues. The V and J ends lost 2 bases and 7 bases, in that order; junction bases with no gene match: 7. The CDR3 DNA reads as TGTGCCAGCAGTTTACATTGGGACAGGGGTCTTGGCTACACCTTC. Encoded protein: CASSLHWDRGLGYTF.

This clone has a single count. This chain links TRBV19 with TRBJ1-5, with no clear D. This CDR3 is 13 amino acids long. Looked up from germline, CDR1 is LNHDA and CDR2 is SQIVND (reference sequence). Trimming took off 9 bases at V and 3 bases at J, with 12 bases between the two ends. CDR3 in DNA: TGTGCCAGCGGAGGGTCGGTCAATCAGCCCCAGCATTTT. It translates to CASGGSVNQPQHF.

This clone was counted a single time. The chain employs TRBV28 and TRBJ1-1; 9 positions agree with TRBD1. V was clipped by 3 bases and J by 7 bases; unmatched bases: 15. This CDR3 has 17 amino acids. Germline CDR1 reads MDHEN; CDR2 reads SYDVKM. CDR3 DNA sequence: TGTGCCAGCAGTTTCAACAGGGGGCGCGGGGTTGGGATTGAAGCTTTCTTT. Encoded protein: CASSFNRGRGVGIEAFF.

The CDR3 region is CAIKLGASFTDTQYF. DNA of the CDR3: TGTGCCATCAAGTTGGGCGCGTCCTTCACAGATACGCAGTATTTT. The chain recombines TRBV10-3 with TRBJ2-3; no firm D call. Germline V CDR1 and CDR2: ENHRY, SYGVKD. This CDR3 has 15 amino acids. Trimming took off 7 bases at V and 2 bases at J, with 16 bases between the two ends.

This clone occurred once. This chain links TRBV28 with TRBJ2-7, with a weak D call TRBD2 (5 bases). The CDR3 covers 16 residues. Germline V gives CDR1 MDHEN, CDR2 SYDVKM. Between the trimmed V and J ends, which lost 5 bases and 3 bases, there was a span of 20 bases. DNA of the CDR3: TGTGCCAGCAGTCCACCGGTAGGGAGTCTTATCTACGAGCAGTACTTC. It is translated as CASSPPVGSLIYEQYF.

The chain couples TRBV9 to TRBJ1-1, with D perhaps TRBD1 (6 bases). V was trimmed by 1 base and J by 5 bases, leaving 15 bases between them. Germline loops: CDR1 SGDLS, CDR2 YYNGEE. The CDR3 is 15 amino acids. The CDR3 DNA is TGTGCCAGCAGCGTAAGCTCCCCAGGGGAGACTGAAGCTTTCTTT. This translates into CASSVSSPGETEAFF.

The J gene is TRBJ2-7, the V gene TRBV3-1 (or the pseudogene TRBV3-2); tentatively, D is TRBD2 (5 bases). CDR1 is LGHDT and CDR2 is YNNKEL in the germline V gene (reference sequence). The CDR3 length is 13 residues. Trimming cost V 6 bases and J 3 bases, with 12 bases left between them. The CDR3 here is CASSRGVLYEQYF. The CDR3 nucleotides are TGTGCCAGCAGTCGGGGTGTTCTCTACGAGCAGTACTTC.

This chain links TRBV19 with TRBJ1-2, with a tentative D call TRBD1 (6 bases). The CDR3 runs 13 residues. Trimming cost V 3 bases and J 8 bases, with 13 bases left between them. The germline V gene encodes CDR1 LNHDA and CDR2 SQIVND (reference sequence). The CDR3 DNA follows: TGTGCCAGTAGTATGTCAGGGGAGCACGGCTACACCTTC. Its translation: CASSMSGEHGYTF. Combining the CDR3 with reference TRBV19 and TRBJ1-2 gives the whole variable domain DGGITQSPKYLFRKEGQNVTLSCEQNLNHDAMYWYRQDPGQGLRLIYYSQIVNDFQKGDIAEGYSVSREKKESFPLTVTSAQKNPTAFYLCASSMSGEHGYTFGSGTRLTVV.